Detailed here is one TCR beta chain. This record belongs to a study of blood T cell repertoires in COVID-19. In the authors' workflow: Estimates of nucleated cell counts were drawn from the amplification of reference gene primers. The data were produced by immunoSEQ multiplex PCR, yet TCRdb's version contains in-frame clones alone and is incomplete. Clone size and V and J calls were adopted from that table, with D and trimming inferred from the DNA. The table records about 6,400 clones, 70% to 85% of them present only once. The sample consisted of peripheral blood. The sequence derives from a human donor with active COVID-19. The donor label of this sample is uncertain.

The CDR3 nucleotides are TGTGCCAGCAGTGGGATCCCGGGACAGGGGTGGTTCTTC. Residues: CASSGIPGQGWFF. The rearrangement uses TRBV2 and TRBJ2-1; 10 bases align to TRBD1. J gave up 15 bases and V 4 bases, and 9 bases lay outside the gene matches. Germline V gene sequence: CDR1 SNHLY, CDR2 FYNNEI. The CDR3 extends over 13 amino acids.